This T cell receptor beta chain was captured in a study of T cell repertoires in cytomegalovirus infection. Overall study findings and caveats: In two of eight donors, the top clonotype was HLA-C-restricted CMV-specific.

This clonotype came up a few times. The antigen is unknown. Trimming removed 11 bases from V and 4 bases from J; junction bases left unmatched: 13. Germline assignment: CDR1 KGHDR and CDR2 SFDVKD. The CDR3 is made up of 18 amino acids. TCRdb passed the reads through MiXCR, listing each CDR3 protein once. The data contain about 330,000 distinct CDR3 sequences, roughly 34% of them singletons. J is TRBJ2-1 and V is TRBV24-1; 16 bases are a match to TRBD2. The origin of this receptor is a human donor in good health (CMV status not recorded). Some clones in this sample may be carry-over from other donors' samples. The input for sequencing was cultured PBMCs, taken from culture after CMV antigen stimulation. CDR3 sequence: CAITAAGTSGRGYNEQFF. DNA of the CDR3: TGTGCCATCACCGCGGCGGGGACTAGCGGGAGGGGTTACAATGAGCAGTTCTTC.